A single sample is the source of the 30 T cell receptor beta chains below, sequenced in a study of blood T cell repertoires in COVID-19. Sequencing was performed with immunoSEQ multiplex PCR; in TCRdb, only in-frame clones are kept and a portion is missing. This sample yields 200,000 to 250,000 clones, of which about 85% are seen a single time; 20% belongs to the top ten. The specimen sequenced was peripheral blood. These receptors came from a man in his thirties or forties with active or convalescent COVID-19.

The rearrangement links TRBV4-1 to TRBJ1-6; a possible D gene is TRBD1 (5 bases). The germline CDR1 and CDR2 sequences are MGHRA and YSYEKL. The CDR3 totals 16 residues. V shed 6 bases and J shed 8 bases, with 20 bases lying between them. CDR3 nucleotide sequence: TGCGCCAGCAGTGCTACCGGAGGGGAGTACGATTCACCCCTCCACTTT. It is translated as CASSATGGEYDSPLHF.

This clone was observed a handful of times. In DNA form, the CDR3 reads TGTGCCAGCAAATTGAGGGCCGGCTACACCTTC. It codes for CASKLRAGYTF. The V and J genes are TRBV2 and TRBJ1-2, with no clear D. Per germline, CDR1 SNHLY and CDR2 FYNNEI. The CDR3 extends over 11 amino acids. Trimming pared 7 bases from V and 8 bases from J, leaving 11 bases between.

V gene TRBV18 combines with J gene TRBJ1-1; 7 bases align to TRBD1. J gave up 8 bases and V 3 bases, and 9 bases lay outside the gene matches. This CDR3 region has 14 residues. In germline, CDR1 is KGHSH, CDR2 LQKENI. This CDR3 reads CASSPGTAGQEAFF. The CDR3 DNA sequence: TGTGCCAGCTCACCCGGGACAGCTGGTCAAGAAGCTTTCTTT.

The CDR3 DNA is TGTGCCAGCAGCTTAGGGTCGGGACAGGTGCCAGAGACCCAGTACTTC. It encodes CASSLGSGQVPETQYF. This chain joins TRBV7-9 and TRBJ2-5; TRBD1 aligns across 8 bases. Per the germline V gene, CDR1 is SEHNR and CDR2 is FQNEAQ (reference sequence). V lost 1 base to trimming and J lost 4 bases; unmatched junction nucleotides: 8. This CDR3 comprises 16 residues. Full variable domain (rest looked up from reference TRBV7-9 and TRBJ2-5): DTGVSQNPRHKITKRGQNVTFRCDPISEHNRLYWYRQTLGQGPEFLTYFQNEAQLEKSRLLSDRFSAERPKGSFSTLEIQRTEQGDSAMYLCASSLGSGQVPETQYFGPGTRLLVL.

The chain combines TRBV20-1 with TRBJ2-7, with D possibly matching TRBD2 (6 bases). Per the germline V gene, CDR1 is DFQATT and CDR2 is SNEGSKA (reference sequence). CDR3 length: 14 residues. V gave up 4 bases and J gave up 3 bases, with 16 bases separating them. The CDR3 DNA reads TGCAGTGCTACTGATTCCGGGACTTTCTACGAGCAGTACTTC. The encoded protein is CSATDSGTFYEQYF.

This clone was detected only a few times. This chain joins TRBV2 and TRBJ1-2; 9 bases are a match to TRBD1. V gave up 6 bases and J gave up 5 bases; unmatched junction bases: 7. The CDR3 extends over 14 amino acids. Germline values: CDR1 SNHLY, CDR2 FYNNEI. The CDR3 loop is CASRPQQGAYGYTF. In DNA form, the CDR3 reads TGTGCCAGCAGACCCCAACAGGGGGCATATGGCTACACCTTC.

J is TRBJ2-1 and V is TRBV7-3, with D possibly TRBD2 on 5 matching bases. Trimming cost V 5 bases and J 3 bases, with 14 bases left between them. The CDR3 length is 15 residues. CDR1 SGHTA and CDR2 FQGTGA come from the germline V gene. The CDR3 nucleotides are TGTGCCAGCAGCCTCCGGCGGACTGGCTACAATGAGCAGTTCTTC. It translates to CASSLRRTGYNEQFF.

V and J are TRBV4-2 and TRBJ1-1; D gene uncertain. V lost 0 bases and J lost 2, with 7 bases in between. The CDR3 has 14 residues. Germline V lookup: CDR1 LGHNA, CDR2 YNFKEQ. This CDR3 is CASSQDSPNTEAFF. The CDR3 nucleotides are TGTGCCAGCAGCCAAGATAGCCCAAACACTGAAGCTTTCTTT.

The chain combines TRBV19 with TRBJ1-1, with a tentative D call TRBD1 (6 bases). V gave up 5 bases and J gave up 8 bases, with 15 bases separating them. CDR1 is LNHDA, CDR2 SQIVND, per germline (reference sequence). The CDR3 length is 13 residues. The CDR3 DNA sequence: TGTGCCAGTAGTCCCGGACAGCTACTCGAAGCTTTCTTT. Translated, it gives CASSPGQLLEAFF.

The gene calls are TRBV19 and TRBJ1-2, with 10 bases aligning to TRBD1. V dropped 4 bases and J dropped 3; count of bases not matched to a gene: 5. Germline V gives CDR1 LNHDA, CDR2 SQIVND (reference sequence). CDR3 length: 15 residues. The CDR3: CASSRDRGSDYGYTF. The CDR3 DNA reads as TGTGCCAGTAGTAGGGACAGGGGATCGGACTATGGCTACACCTTC.

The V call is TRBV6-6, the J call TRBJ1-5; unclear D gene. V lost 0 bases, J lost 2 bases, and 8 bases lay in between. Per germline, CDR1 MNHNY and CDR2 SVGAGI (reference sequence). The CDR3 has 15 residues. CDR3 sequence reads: CASSYSNGGNQPQHF. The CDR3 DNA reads TGTGCCAGCAGTTACTCGAACGGGGGCAATCAGCCCCAGCATTTT.

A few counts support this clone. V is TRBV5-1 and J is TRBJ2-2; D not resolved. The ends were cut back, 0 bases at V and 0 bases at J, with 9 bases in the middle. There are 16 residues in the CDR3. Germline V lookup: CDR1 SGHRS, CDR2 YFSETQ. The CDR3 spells CASSLVAASNTGELFF. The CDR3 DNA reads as TGCGCCAGCAGCTTGGTCGCAGCGTCGAACACCGGGGAGCTGTTTTTT.

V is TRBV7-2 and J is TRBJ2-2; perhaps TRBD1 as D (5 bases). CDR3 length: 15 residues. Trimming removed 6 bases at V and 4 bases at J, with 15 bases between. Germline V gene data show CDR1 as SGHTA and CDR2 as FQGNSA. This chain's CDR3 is CASSRQLPRTGELFF. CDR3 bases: TGTGCCAGCAGTAGACAGTTGCCGCGCACCGGGGAGCTGTTTTTT.

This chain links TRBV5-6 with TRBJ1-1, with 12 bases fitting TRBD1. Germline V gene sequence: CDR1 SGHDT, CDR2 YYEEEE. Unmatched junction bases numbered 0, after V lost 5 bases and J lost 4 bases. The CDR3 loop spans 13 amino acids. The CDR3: CASRGQGATEAFF. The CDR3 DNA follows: TGTGCCAGCAGGGGACAGGGGGCCACTGAAGCTTTCTTT.

The CDR3 sequence is CASSRPGQGVTNYGYTF. CDR3 DNA sequence: TGTGCCAGCAGCCGCCCTGGACAGGGTGTTACTAACTATGGCTACACCTTC. V gene TRBV7-2 combines with J gene TRBJ1-2, with TRBD1 matching 8 bases. The trim removed 5 bases at V and 0 bases at J, leaving 11 bases unmatched. The V gene's germline CDR1 is SGHTA and CDR2 FQGNSA. The CDR3 spans 17 residues. Supplemented by reference TRBV7-2 and TRBJ1-2, the full variable domain reads GAGVSQSPSNKVTEKGKDVELRCDPISGHTALYWYRQSLGQGLEFLIYFQGNSAPDKSGLPSDRFSAERTGGSVSTLTIQRTQQEDSAVYLCASSRPGQGVTNYGYTFGSGTRLTVV.

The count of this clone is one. The CDR3 nucleotides are TGCAGCGTTGAAGAAGGGCAGGGAAGGCAGTACTTC. This encodes CSVEEGQGRQYF. The chain combines TRBV29-1 with TRBJ2-7; D is possibly TRBD1 (5 bases). The CDR3 is 12 amino acids. CDR1 and CDR2 from the germline V gene are SQVTM and ANQGSEA. Trimming cost V 0 bases and J 9 bases, with 12 bases left between them.

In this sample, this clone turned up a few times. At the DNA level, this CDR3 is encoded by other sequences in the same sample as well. CDR3 amino acids: CAWARTSGSYNEQFF. CDR3 in DNA: TGTGCCTGGGCCCGGACTAGCGGGTCTTACAATGAGCAGTTCTTC. This chain links TRBV30 with TRBJ2-1; 11 nucleotides line up with TRBD2. The CDR3 has 15 residues. The germline V gene encodes CDR1 GTSNPN and CDR2 SVGIG (reference sequence). Trimming at V came to 5 bases and at J to 4 bases, leaving 7 bases not matched to a gene.

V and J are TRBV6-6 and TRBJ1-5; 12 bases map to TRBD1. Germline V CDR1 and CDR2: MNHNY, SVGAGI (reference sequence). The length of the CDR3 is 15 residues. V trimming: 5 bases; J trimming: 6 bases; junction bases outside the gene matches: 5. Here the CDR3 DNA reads TGTGCCAGCAGTAGCCGGGACAGGGGGCTTCAGCCCCAGCATTTT. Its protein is CASSSRDRGLQPQHF.

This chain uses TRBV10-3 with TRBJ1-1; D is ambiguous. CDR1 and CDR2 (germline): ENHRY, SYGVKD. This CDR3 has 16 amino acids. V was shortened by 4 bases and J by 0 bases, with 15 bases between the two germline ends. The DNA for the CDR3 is TGTGCCATCAGTGGGCCTGAGACACATATGAACACTGAAGCTTTCTTT. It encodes CAISGPETHMNTEAFF.

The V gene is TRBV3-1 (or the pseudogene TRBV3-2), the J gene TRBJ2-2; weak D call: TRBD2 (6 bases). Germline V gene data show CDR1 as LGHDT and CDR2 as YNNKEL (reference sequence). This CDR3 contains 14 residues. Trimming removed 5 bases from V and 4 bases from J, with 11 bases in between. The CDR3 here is CASSGDFLTGELFF. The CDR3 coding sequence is TGTGCCAGCAGCGGGGACTTCCTCACCGGGGAGCTGTTTTTT.

CDR3 DNA: TGTGCCAGCAGTTACGGCGGGACAGGGGAAGGGGAGCAGTACTTC. Encoded protein: CASSYGGTGEGEQYF. This chain connects TRBV6-2 or TRBV6-3 to TRBJ2-7, with 10 bases aligning to TRBD1. Per germline, CDR1 MNHEY and CDR2 SVGEGT. The V gene end was trimmed by 2 bases and the J gene end by 7 bases; junction bases not matched to a gene: 8. The CDR3 loop spans 15 amino acids.

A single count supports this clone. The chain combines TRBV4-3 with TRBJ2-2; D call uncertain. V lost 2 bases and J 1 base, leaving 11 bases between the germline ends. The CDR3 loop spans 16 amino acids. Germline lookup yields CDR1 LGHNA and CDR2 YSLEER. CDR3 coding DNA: TGCGCCAGCAGCCAACGACCTACGGGGAACACCGGGGAGCTGTTTTTT. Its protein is CASSQRPTGNTGELFF.

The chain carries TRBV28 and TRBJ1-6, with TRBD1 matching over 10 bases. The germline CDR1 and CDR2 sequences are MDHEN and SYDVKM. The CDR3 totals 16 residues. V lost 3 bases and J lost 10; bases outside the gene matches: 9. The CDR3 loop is CASSFPRDRGQSPLHF. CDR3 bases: TGTGCCAGCAGTTTCCCGCGCGACAGGGGGCAATCACCCCTCCACTTT.

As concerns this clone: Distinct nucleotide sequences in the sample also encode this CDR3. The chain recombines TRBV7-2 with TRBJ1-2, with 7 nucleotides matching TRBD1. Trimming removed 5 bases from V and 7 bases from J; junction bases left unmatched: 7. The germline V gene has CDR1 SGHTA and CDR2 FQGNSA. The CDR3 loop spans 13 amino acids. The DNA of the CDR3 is TGTGCCAGCAGCCCAGACAGGGTGGGTGGCTACACCTTC. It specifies CASSPDRVGGYTF.

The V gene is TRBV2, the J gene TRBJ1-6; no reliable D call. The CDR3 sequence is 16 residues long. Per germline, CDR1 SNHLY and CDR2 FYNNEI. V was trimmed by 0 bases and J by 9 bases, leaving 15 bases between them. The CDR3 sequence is CASSEAAGGMSSPLHF. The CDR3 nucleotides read TGTGCCAGCAGTGAAGCAGCTGGAGGGATGAGTTCACCCCTCCACTTT.

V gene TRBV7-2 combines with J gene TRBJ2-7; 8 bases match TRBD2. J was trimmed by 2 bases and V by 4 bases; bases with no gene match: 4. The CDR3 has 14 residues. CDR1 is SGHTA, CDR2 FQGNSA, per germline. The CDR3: CASSYGRGAYEQYF. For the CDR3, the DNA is TGTGCCAGCAGCTATGGGCGGGGGGCCTACGAGCAGTACTTC.

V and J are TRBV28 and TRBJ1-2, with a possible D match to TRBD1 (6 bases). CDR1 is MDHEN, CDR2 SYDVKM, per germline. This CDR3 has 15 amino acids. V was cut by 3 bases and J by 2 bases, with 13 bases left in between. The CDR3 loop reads CASSLGGRGNYGYTF. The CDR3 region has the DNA TGTGCCAGCAGTTTGGGGGGGCGCGGAAACTATGGCTACACCTTC.

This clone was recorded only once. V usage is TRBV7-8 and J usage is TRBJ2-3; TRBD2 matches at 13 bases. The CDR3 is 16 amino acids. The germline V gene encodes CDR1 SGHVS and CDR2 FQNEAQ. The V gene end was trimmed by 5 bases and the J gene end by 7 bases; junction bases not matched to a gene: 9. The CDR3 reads CASSPWTSGSRYTQYF. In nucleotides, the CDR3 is TGTGCCAGCAGCCCATGGACTAGCGGGAGTAGGTATACGCAGTATTTT.

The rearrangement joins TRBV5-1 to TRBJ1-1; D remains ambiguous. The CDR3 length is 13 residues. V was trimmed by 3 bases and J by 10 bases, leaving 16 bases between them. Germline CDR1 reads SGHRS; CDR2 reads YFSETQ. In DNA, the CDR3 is TGCGCCAGCAGCTCCCCTTCCGGGTTTGGAGCTTTCTTT. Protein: CASSSPSGFGAFF.

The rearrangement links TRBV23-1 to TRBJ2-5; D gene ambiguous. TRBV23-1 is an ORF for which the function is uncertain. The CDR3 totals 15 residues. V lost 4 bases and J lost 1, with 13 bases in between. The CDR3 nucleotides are TGCGCCAGCAGTCGGGCTCGTCGCAGCCAAGAGACCCAGTACTTC. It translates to CASSRARRSQETQYF.